This T cell receptor (beta chain) came from a study of T cell repertoires in cytomegalovirus infection (dated by TCRdb to between 2018 and 2021). As for the study more broadly: Donor HLA type was relevant to the analysis, as public TCR beta signatures indicated carriage of CMV infection together with the matching HLA type. The full study reports these points: The ex vivo response was dominated by HLA-C-restricted CMV-specific TCR beta clonotypes, which also provided the single most frequent clonotype in two of eight donors. Cumulative frequency of public TCR beta family members discriminated carriers of CMV infection plus the relevant HLA type in this cohort and an independent approximately 400-donor cohort.

Sequencing took place on an Illumina HiSeq 1500. The public reads were run again by TCRdb, first through fastp at Q25 and then through MiXCR, and only productive beta chains were kept. All rows with the same CDR3 protein become a single entry with the most common DNA and genes. The sample table holds hundreds of thousands of distinct CDR3 sequences, of which less than 40% were seen once. The ten largest clones capture more than 2.5% of the sample. The germline V gene encodes CDR1 SGHTA and CDR2 FQGNSA. Inclusive of the bounding cysteine and phenylalanine, the CDR3 is 15 residues long. Only the CDR3 DNA is retained, 45 bases long and in frame from the first base. For this chain, trimming is 10 bases at the V end and 5 bases at the J end, and the number of junction bases without a gene match is 13. This clonotype was picked up many times. The antigen it binds to is not known. Base qualities are missing; no much larger clone stands one base away.

The chain links TRBV7-2 with TRBJ2-5; the central 10 bases match TRBD2. Sequencing was performed on PBMCs. The TCR was taken from a human donor in good health (CMV status not recorded). Some clones in this sample may be carry-over from other donors' samples. The nucleotide sequence is given as TGTGCCACCCGACCAGCGGGAGGGCTTCGGGAGACCCAGTACTTC. This is translated as CATRPAGGLRETQYF.